The present T cell receptor beta chain was sequenced within a study of response to subunit inactivated influenza vaccine. Study-level points and caveats: It was the authors' suggestion that each seasonal influenza vaccination recruits few new T cells.

The CDR3 totals 15 residues. Germline assignment: CDR1 ENHRY and CDR2 SYGVKD. Trimming cost V 3 bases and J 3 bases, with 11 bases left between them. TCRdb ran MiXCR on the RT-PCR reads and lists one entry per CDR3 protein. The sample consists of 650,000 to 800,000 distinct CDR3 sequences, over 11% of them appearing once. Remarks on this clonotype: Its cognate antigen is unknown.

The receptor was derived from a middle-aged man who received an inactivated influenza vaccine. The rearrangement links TRBV10-3 to TRBJ2-2, with D perhaps matching TRBD2 (6 bases). The sequencing used PBMCs from blood, collected approximately 15 days before vaccination. The CDR3 is CAISDQRVHTGELFF. The CDR3 DNA is TGTGCCATCAGTGACCAGCGGGTCCACACCGGGGAGCTGTTTTTT.